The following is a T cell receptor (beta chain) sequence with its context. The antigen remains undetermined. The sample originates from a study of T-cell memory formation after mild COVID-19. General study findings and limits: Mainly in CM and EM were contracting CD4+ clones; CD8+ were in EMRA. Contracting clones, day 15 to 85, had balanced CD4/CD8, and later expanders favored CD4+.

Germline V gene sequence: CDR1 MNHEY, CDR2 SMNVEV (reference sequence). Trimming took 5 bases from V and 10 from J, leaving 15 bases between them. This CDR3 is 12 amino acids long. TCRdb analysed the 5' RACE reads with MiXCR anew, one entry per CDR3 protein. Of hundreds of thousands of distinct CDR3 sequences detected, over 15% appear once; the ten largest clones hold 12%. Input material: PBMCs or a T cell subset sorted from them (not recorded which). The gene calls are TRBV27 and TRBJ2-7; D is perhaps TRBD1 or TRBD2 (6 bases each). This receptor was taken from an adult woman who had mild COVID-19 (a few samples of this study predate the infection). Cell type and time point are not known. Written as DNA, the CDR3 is TGTGCCAGCAGTATGAACGGGGGCCCCCAGTACTTC. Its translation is CASSMNGGPQYF.